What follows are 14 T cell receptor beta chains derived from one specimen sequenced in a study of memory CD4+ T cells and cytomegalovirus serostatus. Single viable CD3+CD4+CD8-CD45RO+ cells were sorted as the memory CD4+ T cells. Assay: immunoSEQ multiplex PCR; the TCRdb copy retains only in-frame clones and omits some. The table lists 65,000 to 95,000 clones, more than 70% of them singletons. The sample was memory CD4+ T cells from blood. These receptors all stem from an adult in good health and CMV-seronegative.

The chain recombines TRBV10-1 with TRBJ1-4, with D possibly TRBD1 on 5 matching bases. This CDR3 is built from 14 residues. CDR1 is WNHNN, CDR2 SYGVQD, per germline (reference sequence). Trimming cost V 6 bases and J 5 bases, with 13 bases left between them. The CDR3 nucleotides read TGCGCCAGCAGCGCCGCCGGGGCGAATGAAAAACTGTTTTTT. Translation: CASSAAGANEKLFF.

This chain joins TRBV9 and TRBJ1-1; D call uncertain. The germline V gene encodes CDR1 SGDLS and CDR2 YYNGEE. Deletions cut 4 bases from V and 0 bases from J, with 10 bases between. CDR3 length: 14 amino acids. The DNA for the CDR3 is TGTGCCAGCAGCCGTCCAAACCTGAACACTGAAGCTTTCTTT. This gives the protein CASSRPNLNTEAFF.

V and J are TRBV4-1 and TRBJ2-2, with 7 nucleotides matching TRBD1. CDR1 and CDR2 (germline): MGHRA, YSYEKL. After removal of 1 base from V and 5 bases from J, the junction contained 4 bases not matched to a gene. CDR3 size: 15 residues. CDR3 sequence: CASSQGDRATGELFF. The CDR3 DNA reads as TGCGCCAGCAGCCAAGGCGACAGGGCTACCGGGGAGCTGTTTTTT.

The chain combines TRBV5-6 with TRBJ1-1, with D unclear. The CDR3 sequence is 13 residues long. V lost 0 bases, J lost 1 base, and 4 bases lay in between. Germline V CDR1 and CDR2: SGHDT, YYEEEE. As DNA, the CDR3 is TGTGCCAGCAGCTTGGGGAGGAACACTGAAGCTTTCTTT. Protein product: CASSLGRNTEAFF.

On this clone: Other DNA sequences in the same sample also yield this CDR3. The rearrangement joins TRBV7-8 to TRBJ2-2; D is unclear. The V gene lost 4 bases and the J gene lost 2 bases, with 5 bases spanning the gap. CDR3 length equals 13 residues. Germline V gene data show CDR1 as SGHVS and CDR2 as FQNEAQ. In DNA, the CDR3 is TGTGCCAGCAGCTCAGTAAACACCGGGGAGCTGTTTTTT. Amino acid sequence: CASSSVNTGELFF.

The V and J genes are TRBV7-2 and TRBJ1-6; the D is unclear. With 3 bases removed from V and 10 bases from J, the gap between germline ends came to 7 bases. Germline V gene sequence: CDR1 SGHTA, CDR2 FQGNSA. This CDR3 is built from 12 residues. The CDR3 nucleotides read TGTGCCAGCAGCTTTAAGGGATCACCCCTCCACTTT. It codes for CASSFKGSPLHF.

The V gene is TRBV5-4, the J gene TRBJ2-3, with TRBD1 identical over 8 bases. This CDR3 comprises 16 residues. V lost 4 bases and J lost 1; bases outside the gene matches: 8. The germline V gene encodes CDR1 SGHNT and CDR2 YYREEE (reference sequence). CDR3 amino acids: CASSGTGGIGTDTQYF. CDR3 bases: TGTGCCAGCAGCGGAACAGGGGGTATTGGCACAGATACGCAGTATTTT.

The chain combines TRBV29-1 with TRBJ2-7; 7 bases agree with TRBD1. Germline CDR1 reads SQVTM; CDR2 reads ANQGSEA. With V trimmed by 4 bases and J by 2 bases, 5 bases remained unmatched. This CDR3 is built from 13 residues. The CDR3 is CSVVSGQTYEQYF. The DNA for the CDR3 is TGCAGCGTTGTGTCGGGACAGACCTACGAGCAGTACTTC.

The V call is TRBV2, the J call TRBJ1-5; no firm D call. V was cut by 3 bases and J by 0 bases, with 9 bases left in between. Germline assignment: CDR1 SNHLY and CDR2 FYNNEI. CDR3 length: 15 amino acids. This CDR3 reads CASSEAVYSNQPQHF. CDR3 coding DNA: TGTGCCAGCAGTGAGGCAGTCTATAGCAATCAGCCCCAGCATTTT.

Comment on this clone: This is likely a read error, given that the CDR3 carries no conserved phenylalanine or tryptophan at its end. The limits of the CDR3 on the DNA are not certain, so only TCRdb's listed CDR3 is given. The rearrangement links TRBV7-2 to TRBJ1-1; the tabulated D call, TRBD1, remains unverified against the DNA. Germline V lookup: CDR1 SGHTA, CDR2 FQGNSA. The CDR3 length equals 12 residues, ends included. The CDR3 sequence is CASSHGQSPLSL.

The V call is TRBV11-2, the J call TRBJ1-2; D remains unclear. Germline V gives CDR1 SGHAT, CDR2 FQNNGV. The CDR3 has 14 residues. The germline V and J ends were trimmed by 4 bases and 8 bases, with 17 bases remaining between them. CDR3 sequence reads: CASSWRLESGGYTF. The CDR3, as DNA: TGTGCCAGCAGCTGGCGATTGGAGTCTGGAGGCTACACCTTC.

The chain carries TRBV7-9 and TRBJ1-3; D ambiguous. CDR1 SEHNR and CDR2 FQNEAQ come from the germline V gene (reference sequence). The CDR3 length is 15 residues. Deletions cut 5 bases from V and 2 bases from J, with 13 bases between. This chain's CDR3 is CASSPDAGAGNTIYF. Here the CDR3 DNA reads TGTGCCAGCAGCCCAGACGCGGGAGCTGGAAACACCATATATTTT.

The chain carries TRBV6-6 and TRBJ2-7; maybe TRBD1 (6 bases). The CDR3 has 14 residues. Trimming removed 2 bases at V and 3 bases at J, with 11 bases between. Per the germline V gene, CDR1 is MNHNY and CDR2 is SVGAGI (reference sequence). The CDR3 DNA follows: TGTGCCAGCAGTTACGACAGGATAGGCTACGAGCAGTACTTC. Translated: CASSYDRIGYEQYF.

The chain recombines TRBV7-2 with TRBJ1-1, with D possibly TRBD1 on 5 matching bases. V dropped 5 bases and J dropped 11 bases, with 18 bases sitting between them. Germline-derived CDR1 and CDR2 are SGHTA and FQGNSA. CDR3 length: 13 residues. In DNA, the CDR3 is TGTGCCAGCAGCCCGCAGGGTTATGGGAGGGCTTTCTTT. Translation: CASSPQGYGRAFF.